Presented here are 31 T cell receptor beta chains from one specimen sequenced in a study of control samples from healthy donors and cancer patients. Assay: immunoSEQ multiplex PCR; the TCRdb copy retains only in-frame clones and omits some. This table has 90,000 to 100,000 clones, roughly four fifths appearing once. Sequenced input: blood. These receptors were obtained from a man aged 60 to 75 in good health.

The chain employs TRBV19 and TRBJ1-1, with D perhaps TRBD1 (6 bases). Germline CDR1 and CDR2: LNHDA and SQIVND (reference sequence). V dropped 5 bases and J dropped 4 bases, with 11 bases sitting between them. CDR3 length: 13 residues. The CDR3 sequence is CASSAQGATEAFF. In DNA form, the CDR3 reads TGTGCCAGTAGTGCACAGGGTGCCACTGAAGCTTTCTTT.

Points on this clone: At the DNA level, this CDR3 is encoded by other sequences in the same sample as well. The V gene is TRBV5-1, the J gene TRBJ2-7; the match to TRBD1 covers 8 bases. Trimming took 3 bases from V and 4 from J; bases not matched to a gene: 6. The CDR3 length is 14 residues. Germline V gene lookup returns CDR1 SGHRS and CDR2 YFSETQ. The chain's CDR3 is CASSWGTGGYEQYF. Written as DNA, the CDR3 is TGCGCCAGCAGCTGGGGAACAGGGGGATACGAGCAGTACTTC.

V and J are TRBV9 and TRBJ1-1, with TRBD1 matching 7 bases. V shed 1 base, J shed 1 base, and the junction held 4 bases outside the gene matches. The CDR3 loop spans 15 amino acids. Germline V gene lookup returns CDR1 SGDLS and CDR2 YYNGEE. CDR3 amino acids: CASSVQTGSNTEAFF. The CDR3 DNA reads TGTGCCAGCAGCGTACAGACAGGGTCGAACACTGAAGCTTTCTTT.

The chain couples TRBV20-1 to TRBJ2-1; 13 bases align to TRBD2. The V gene end was trimmed by 3 bases and the J gene end by 11 bases; junction bases not matched to a gene: 13. From germline, CDR1 is DFQATT and CDR2 SNEGSKA (reference sequence). The CDR3 loop spans 16 amino acids. CDR3 sequence reads: CSASQETSGGLSQQFF. CDR3 coding DNA: TGCAGTGCTAGTCAGGAGACTAGCGGGGGGCTCTCGCAGCAGTTCTTC.

The table lists this clone with a count of one. The chain links TRBV2 to TRBJ2-3; a weak D match, TRBD2 (6 bases). The CDR3 contains 15 residues. Germline-derived CDR1 and CDR2 are SNHLY and FYNNEI. Trimming took off 10 bases at V and 0 bases at J, with 17 bases between the two ends. The CDR3, as DNA: TGTGCCAAGGATAGTCGGGGGACGAGCACAGATACGCAGTATTTT. It codes for CAKDSRGTSTDTQYF.

V gene TRBV2 combines with J gene TRBJ1-5; 8 nucleotides line up with TRBD1. V trimming: 4 bases; J trimming: 5 bases; junction bases outside the gene matches: 7. CDR1 is SNHLY and CDR2 is FYNNEI in the germline V gene. This CDR3 has 15 amino acids. The CDR3 DNA sequence: TGTGCCAGCAGTGTTTCGGGACAGGTCTATCAGCCCCAGCATTTT. Its protein product is CASSVSGQVYQPQHF.

V and J are TRBV11-2 and TRBJ2-1, with 8 bases identical to TRBD2. Trimming cost V 5 bases and J 1 base; bases outside gene matches: 16. The length of the CDR3 is 19 residues. The germline V gene encodes CDR1 SGHAT and CDR2 FQNNGV. CDR3 in DNA: TGTGCCAGCAGCCTCGACGTTTCGGGGGGGATCCCTTCCTACAATGAGCAGTTCTTC. As protein: CASSLDVSGGIPSYNEQFF.

The chain uses TRBV28 and TRBJ1-2; 9 bases are a match to TRBD1. The germline V gene encodes CDR1 MDHEN and CDR2 SYDVKM. The V and J ends lost 4 bases and 2 bases, in that order; junction bases with no gene match: 5. This CDR3 has 15 amino acids. This CDR3 is CASSSPGQGNYGYTF. CDR3 in DNA: TGTGCCAGCAGTTCGCCGGGACAGGGCAACTATGGCTACACCTTC.

This clone was seen a handful of times. This chain uses TRBV18 with TRBJ2-1; D gene uncertain. V shed 5 bases and J shed 8 bases, with 10 bases lying between them. Germline V gene sequence: CDR1 KGHSH, CDR2 LQKENI. There are 12 residues in the CDR3. CDR3 residues: CASSGARDEQFF. CDR3 nucleotides: TGTGCCAGCTCAGGAGCCCGGGATGAGCAGTTCTTC.

The chain links TRBV6-5 to TRBJ2-7; tentatively, D is TRBD2 (6 bases). Trimming cost V 0 bases and J 2 bases, with 14 bases left between them. Germline V gene lookup returns CDR1 MNHEY and CDR2 SVGAGI. CDR3 length: 16 amino acids. DNA for the CDR3: TGTGCCAGCAGTTACTCGACTAGGGACTTCACCTACGAGCAGTACTTC. It translates to CASSYSTRDFTYEQYF.

The V gene is TRBV9, the J gene TRBJ1-6; D perhaps matches TRBD1 (5 bases). CDR1 and CDR2 from the germline V gene are SGDLS and YYNGEE. The CDR3 length is 16 residues. The V and J ends lost 1 base and 6 bases respectively, with 14 bases between them. The DNA for the CDR3 is TGTGCCAGCAGCGTATCGCAGGGCCCCGGTAATTCACCCCTCCACTTT. Its protein product is CASSVSQGPGNSPLHF.

The chain has TRBV7-2 and TRBJ1-5; possibly TRBD1 for D (5 bases). The CDR3 runs 13 residues. Germline V CDR1 and CDR2: SGHTA, FQGNSA. The ends were cut back, 5 bases at V and 6 bases at J, with 11 bases in the middle. In nucleotides, the CDR3 is TGTGCCAGCAGCACGCGCCAGGGTCAGCCCCAGCATTTT. The encoded protein is CASSTRQGQPQHF.

The rearrangement links TRBV11-2 to TRBJ2-6, with TRBD1 matching over 8 bases. Trimming at V came to 3 bases and at J to 0 bases, leaving 7 bases not matched to a gene. CDR1 is SGHAT, CDR2 FQNNGV, per germline. There are 18 residues in the CDR3. CDR3: CASSFPGQASSGANVLTF. CDR3 nucleotide sequence: TGTGCCAGCAGCTTTCCGGGACAGGCCAGCTCTGGGGCCAACGTCCTGACTTTC.

The gene calls are TRBV11-1 and TRBJ2-5; 8 nucleotides align to TRBD1. The germline gives CDR1 SGHAT, CDR2 FQDESV (reference sequence). V was pared by 3 bases and J by 5 bases, with 5 bases of the junction left unmatched. There are 14 residues in the CDR3. CDR3 in amino acids: CASSFGQGGETQYF. DNA for the CDR3: TGTGCCAGCAGCTTCGGACAGGGAGGCGAGACCCAGTACTTC.

V gene TRBV15 combines with J gene TRBJ2-1; 15 positions agree with TRBD2. Germline loops: CDR1 LNHNV, CDR2 YYDKDF (reference sequence). The V segment lost 9 bases and the J segment 4 bases; nucleotides outside the gene matches: 7. CDR3 length: 16 residues. CDR3 residues: CATSGTSGRFYNEQFF. The CDR3 DNA is TGTGCCACTTCCGGGACTAGCGGGAGGTTTTACAATGAGCAGTTCTTC.

The CDR3 spells CASSVGGIGKLFF. CDR3 in DNA: TGTGCCAGCAGCGTAGGGGGGATTGGAAAACTGTTTTTT. V is TRBV9 and J is TRBJ1-4; possibly TRBD1 for D (5 bases). In germline, CDR1 is SGDLS, CDR2 YYNGEE. Trimming shortened V by 0 bases and J by 10 bases, and 10 bases separated the two germline ends. The CDR3 totals 13 residues. Complete variable domain (other parts from reference TRBV9 and TRBJ1-4): DSGVTQTPKHLITATGQRVTLRCSPRSGDLSVYWYQQSLDQGLQFLIQYYNGEERAKGNILERFSAQQFPDLHSELNLSSLELGDSALYFCASSVGGIGKLFFGSGTQLSVL.

The rearrangement uses TRBV24-1 and TRBJ2-1; TRBD1 or TRBD2 may be the D gene (7 bases each). CDR3 length equals 16 residues. Trimming stripped 0 bases from V and 8 bases from J, with 16 bases between. Looked up from germline, CDR1 is KGHDR and CDR2 is SFDVKD. The CDR3 nucleotides are TGTGCCACCAGTGATTTGCGGTCAGGGGGAGGGGATGAGCAGTTCTTC. Translated: CATSDLRSGGGDEQFF.

The chain uses TRBV3-1 (or the pseudogene TRBV3-2) and TRBJ2-3; D unclear. This CDR3 contains 16 residues. V was trimmed by 0 bases and J by 0 bases, leaving 10 bases between them. From germline, CDR1 is LGHDT and CDR2 YNNKEL (reference sequence). The CDR3 protein is CASSQEPYLSTDTQYF. Here the CDR3 DNA reads TGTGCCAGCAGCCAAGAGCCCTACCTTAGCACAGATACGCAGTATTTT.

V gene TRBV6-1 combines with J gene TRBJ2-3; D is perhaps TRBD1 or TRBD2 (5 bases each). Looked up from germline, CDR1 is MNHNS and CDR2 is SASEGT. Trimming left V 2 bases short and J 1 base short, with 10 bases between. The CDR3 covers 15 residues. The CDR3 coding sequence is TGTGCCAGCAGTGAAAGTGGGGGAGGCACAGATACGCAGTATTTT. It is translated as CASSESGGGTDTQYF.

V and J are TRBV27 and TRBJ2-2, with TRBD1 as a possible D gene (5 bases). This CDR3 contains 12 residues. CDR1 and CDR2 (germline): MNHEY, SMNVEV (reference sequence). V lost 4 bases to trimming and J lost 8 bases, with 8 bases between them. This CDR3 reads CASSWGGGELFF. For the CDR3, the DNA is TGTGCCAGCAGTTGGGGCGGTGGGGAGCTGTTTTTT.

This CDR3 is CASSESKVSDRGREQYF. In nucleotides, the CDR3 is TGCGCCAGCAGTGAGTCGAAGGTTTCGGACAGGGGGCGAGAGCAGTACTTC. The gene calls are TRBV10-2 and TRBJ2-7; 11 nucleotides agree with TRBD1. This CDR3 region has 17 residues. V shed 0 bases and J 7 bases; nucleotides not matched to a gene: 11. Germline V gene lookup returns CDR1 WSHSY and CDR2 SAAADI.

J is TRBJ2-2 and V is TRBV5-1; D ambiguous. The CDR3 contains 15 residues. The V gene lost 0 bases and the J gene lost 0 bases, with 6 bases spanning the gap. In germline, CDR1 is SGHRS, CDR2 YFSETQ. The CDR3 protein is CASSLVGANTGELFF. The CDR3 DNA sequence: TGCGCCAGCAGCTTGGTTGGGGCGAACACCGGGGAGCTGTTTTTT.

The chain combines TRBV7-9 with TRBJ2-5; TRBD2 matches at 14 bases. CDR1 is SEHNR, CDR2 FQNEAQ, per germline (reference sequence). This CDR3 is 16 amino acids long. J was trimmed by 3 bases and V by 5 bases; bases with no gene match: 5. The CDR3 loop reads CASSQRTSGGKETQYF. The CDR3 region has the DNA TGTGCCAGCAGCCAACGGACTAGCGGGGGGAAAGAGACCCAGTACTTC.

The chain carries TRBV3-1 (or the pseudogene TRBV3-2) and TRBJ1-4, with no clear D. This CDR3 has 17 amino acids. The germline V and J ends were trimmed by 2 bases and 7 bases, with 20 bases remaining between them. The V gene's germline CDR1 is LGHDT and CDR2 YNNKEL (reference sequence). The CDR3 nucleotides read TGTGCCAGCAGCCAACTAGCTTCCTCGCCCCGTCGTGAAAAACTGTTTTTT. Amino acids: CASSQLASSPRREKLFF.

J is TRBJ1-2 and V is TRBV28; D not resolved. CDR3 length equals 14 residues. V was shortened by 6 bases and J by 4 bases, with 15 bases between the two germline ends. Looked up from germline, CDR1 is MDHEN and CDR2 is SYDVKM. CDR3: CASRESGEIYGYTF. For the CDR3, the DNA is TGTGCCAGCAGAGAATCCGGAGAGATCTATGGCTACACCTTC.

The rearrangement joins TRBV11-3 to TRBJ2-7; D is undetermined. Looked up from germline, CDR1 is SGHNT and CDR2 is YENEEA. CDR3 length equals 13 residues. V dropped 0 bases and J dropped 6 bases, with 9 bases sitting between them. CDR3 DNA: TGTGCCAGCAGCTTAGAAGCAGGCCGCGAGCAGTACTTC. Amino acid sequence: CASSLEAGREQYF.

The chain has TRBV27 and TRBJ1-3; D is uncertain. Trimming took 7 bases from V and 2 from J, leaving 12 bases between them. Germline CDR1 reads MNHEY; CDR2 reads SMNVEV (reference sequence). CDR3 size: 14 residues. As DNA, the CDR3 is TGTGCCAGCATTTTCTCGGTAACTGGAAACACCATATATTTT. It encodes CASIFSVTGNTIYF.

In its sample, this clone was seen a few times. This chain joins TRBV2 and TRBJ2-2; 7 nucleotides line up with TRBD1. CDR1 and CDR2 (germline): SNHLY, FYNNEI. J lost 5 bases, V lost 6 bases, and 6 bases had no gene match. The CDR3 runs to 14 residues. CDR3 DNA: TGTGCCAGCAGGAAGGGACAGAAGACCGGGGAGCTGTTTTTT. Translation gives CASRKGQKTGELFF.

This sequence joins TRBV19 and TRBJ1-5; D remains ambiguous. The CDR3 sequence is 15 residues long. The V gene lost 6 bases and the J gene lost 0 bases, with 12 bases spanning the gap. Germline V gives CDR1 LNHDA, CDR2 SQIVND (reference sequence). The DNA for the CDR3 is TGTGCCAGTAGGTTGGGGTCAAATAGCAATCAGCCCCAGCATTTT. It codes for CASRLGSNSNQPQHF.

In this sample, this clone turned up once. The rearrangement links TRBV12-5 to TRBJ2-1; 10 bases are a match to TRBD2. The CDR3 sequence is 19 residues long. Germline V lookup: CDR1 LGHNT, CDR2 FRNRAP. After removal of 0 bases from V and 5 bases from J, the junction contained 13 bases not matched to a gene. For the CDR3, the DNA is TGTGCTAGTGGTTTGGTCCTCAGGTGGACTAGCGGTCTCAACAATGAGCAGTTCTTC. Protein product: CASGLVLRWTSGLNNEQFF. Full variable domain (outside the CDR3, taken from reference TRBV12-5 and TRBJ2-1): DARVTQTPRHKVTEMGQEVTMRCQPILGHNTVFWYRQTMMQGLELLAYFRNRAPLDDSGMPKDRFSAEMPDATLATLKIQPSEPRDSAVYFCASGLVLRWTSGLNNEQFFGPGTRLTVL.

This clone was seen once. J is TRBJ1-1 and V is TRBV5-6, with 10 bases identical to TRBD1. CDR3 size: 17 residues. Germline V gene lookup returns CDR1 SGHDT and CDR2 YYEEEE. With V trimmed by 5 bases and J by 5 bases, 15 bases remained unmatched. DNA for the CDR3: TGTGCCAGCAGGGGTTTATGGGACAGGGGTTCCAGAACTGAAGCTTTCTTT. It codes for CASRGLWDRGSRTEAFF.